This T cell receptor beta chain came from a study of post-analysis software for immune sequencing data. Study-level background: The patients showed relapsing-remitting, secondary progressive and progressive-relapsing multiple sclerosis courses. Study-level points and caveats: Roughly five TRBV segments appeared more often in patients than in controls, and TRBV5-6, TRBV5-1 and TRBV20-1 were among these. Same-batch samples co-clustered strongly by F measure.

Unique molecular identifiers had been added to the TCR beta cDNA libraries. Roughly 0.5 million cDNA molecules were obtained from roughly 1 to 10 million T cells. Each CDR3 protein is one row after TCRdb ran MiXCR on the PCR reads. Among over 700,000 distinct CDR3 sequences, about 27% were seen once, and the ten largest hold more than 0.45%. A note on this clonotype: Its antigen is as yet unknown.

Trimming removed 5 bases at V and 5 bases at J, with 18 bases between. The CDR3 has 15 residues. Germline CDR1 and CDR2: SGHTA and FQGNSA. The TCR comes from a girl under 18 with multiple sclerosis. Sequenced input: blood. The rearrangement links TRBV7-2 to TRBJ1-2, with D perhaps matching TRBD1 (5 bases). CDR3 region: CASSPQSGSGYGYTF. The DNA for the CDR3 is TGTGCCAGCAGCCCCCAATCAGGGTCAGGGTATGGCTACACCTTC.